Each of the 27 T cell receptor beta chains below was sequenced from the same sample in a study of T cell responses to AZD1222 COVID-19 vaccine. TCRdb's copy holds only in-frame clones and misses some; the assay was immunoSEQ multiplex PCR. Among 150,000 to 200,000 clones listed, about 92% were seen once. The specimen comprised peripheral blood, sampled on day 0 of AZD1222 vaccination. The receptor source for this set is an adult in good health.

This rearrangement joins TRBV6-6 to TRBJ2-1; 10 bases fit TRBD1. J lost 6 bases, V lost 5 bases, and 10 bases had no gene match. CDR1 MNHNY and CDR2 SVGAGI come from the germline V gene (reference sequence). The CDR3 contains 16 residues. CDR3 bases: TGTGCCAGCAGTACGTTAGGGACAGGGGTCGGCAATGAGCAGTTCTTC. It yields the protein CASSTLGTGVGNEQFF.

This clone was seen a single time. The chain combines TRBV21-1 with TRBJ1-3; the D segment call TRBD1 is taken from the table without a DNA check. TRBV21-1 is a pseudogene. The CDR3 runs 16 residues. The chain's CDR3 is CASSALQGAGGNTIYF. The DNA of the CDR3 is TGTGCCAGCAGCGCCCTACAGGGGGCTGGTGGAAACACCATATATTTT.

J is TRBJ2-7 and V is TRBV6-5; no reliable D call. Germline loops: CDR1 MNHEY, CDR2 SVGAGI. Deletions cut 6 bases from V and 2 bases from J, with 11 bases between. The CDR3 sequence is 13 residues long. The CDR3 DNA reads TGTGCCAGCAGCCTCTATAGGGCCTACGAGCAGTACTTC. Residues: CASSLYRAYEQYF.

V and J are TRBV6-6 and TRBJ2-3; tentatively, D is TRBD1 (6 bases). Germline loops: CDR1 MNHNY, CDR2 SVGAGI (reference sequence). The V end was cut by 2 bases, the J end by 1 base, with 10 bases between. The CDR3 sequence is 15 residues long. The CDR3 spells CASSYPGAGTDTQYF. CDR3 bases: TGTGCCAGCAGTTACCCAGGGGCCGGCACAGATACGCAGTATTTT.

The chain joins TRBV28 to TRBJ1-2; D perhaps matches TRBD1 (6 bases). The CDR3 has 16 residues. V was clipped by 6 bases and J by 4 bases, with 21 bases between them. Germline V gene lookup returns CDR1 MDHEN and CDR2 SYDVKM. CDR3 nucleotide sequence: TGTGCCAGCAGCTCAACCCCGTCGGGGGGCAGCTATGGCTACACCTTC. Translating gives CASSSTPSGGSYGYTF.

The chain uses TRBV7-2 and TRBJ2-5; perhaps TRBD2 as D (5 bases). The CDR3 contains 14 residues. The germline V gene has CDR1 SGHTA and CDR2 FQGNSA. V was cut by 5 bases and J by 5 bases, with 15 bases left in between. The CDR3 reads CASSRRLGEETQYF. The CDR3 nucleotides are TGTGCCAGCAGCCGCCGACTTGGGGAGGAGACCCAGTACTTC.

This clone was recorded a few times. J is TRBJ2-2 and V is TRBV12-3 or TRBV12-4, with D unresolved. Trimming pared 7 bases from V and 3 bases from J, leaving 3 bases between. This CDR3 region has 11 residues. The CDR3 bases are TGTGCCAGCACCCACACCGGGGAGCTGTTTTTT. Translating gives CASTHTGELFF.

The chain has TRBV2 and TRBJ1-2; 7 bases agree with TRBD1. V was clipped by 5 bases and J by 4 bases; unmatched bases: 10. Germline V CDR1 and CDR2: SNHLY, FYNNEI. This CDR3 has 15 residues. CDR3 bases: TGTGCCAGCAGTTCATCTAGGGACAGTGCCTATGGCTACACCTTC. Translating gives CASSSSRDSAYGYTF.

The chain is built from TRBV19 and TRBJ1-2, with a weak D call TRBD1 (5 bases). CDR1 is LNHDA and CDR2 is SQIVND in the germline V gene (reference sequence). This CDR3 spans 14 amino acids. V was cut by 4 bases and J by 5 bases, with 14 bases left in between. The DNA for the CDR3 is TGTGCCAGTAGTAGCCCCGGCAGGGTTTATGGCTACACCTTC. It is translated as CASSSPGRVYGYTF.

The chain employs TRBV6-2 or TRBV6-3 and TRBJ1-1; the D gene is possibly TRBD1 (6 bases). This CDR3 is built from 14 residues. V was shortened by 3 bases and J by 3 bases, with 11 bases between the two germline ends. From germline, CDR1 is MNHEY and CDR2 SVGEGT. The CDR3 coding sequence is TGTGCCAGCAGTTATATGGGGGGCGACACTGAAGCTTTCTTT. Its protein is CASSYMGGDTEAFF.

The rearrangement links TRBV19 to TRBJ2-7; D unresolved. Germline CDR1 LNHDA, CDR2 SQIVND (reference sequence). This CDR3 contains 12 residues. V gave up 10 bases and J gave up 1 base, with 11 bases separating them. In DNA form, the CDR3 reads TGTGCCACGGAAGGAGCGTCCTACGAGCAGTACTTC. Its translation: CATEGASYEQYF.

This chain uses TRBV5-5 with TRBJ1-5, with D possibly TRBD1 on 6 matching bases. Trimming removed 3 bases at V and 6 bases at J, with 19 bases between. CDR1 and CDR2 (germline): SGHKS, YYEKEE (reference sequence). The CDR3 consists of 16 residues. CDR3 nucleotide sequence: TGTGCCAGCAGCTACTCAGAGTCGGGGGGCGGTCAGCCCCAGCATTTT. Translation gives CASSYSESGGGQPQHF.

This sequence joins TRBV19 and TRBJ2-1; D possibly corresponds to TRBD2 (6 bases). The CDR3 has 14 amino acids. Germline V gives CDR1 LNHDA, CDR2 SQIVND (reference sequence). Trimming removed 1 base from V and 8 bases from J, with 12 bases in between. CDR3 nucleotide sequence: TGTGCCAGTAGTATAGGGGGACTCCCCTATGAGCAGTTCTTC. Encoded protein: CASSIGGLPYEQFF.

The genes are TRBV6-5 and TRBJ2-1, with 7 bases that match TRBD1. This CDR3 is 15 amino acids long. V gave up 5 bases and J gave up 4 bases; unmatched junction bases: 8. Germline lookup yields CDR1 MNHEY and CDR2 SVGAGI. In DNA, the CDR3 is TGTGCCAGCAGTCGACCCGGGACAGCTTACAATGAGCAGTTCTTC. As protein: CASSRPGTAYNEQFF.

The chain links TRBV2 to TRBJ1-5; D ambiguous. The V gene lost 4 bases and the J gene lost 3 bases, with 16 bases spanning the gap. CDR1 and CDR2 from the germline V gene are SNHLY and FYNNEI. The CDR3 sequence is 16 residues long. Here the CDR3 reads CASSGGETANNQPQHF. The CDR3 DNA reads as TGTGCCAGCAGTGGTGGCGAGACCGCCAACAATCAGCCCCAGCATTTT.

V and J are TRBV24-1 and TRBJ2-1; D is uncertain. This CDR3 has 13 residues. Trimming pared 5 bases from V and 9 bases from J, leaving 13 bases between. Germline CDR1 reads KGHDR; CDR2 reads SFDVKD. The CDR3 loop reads CATSGVHSSEQFF. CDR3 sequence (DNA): TGTGCCACCAGTGGGGTCCACTCTAGTGAGCAGTTCTTC.

Here the CDR3 DNA reads TGTGCCAGCAGCCAGCAGGGGGCGGGAGTTGAAGCTTTCTTT. Translated: CASSQQGAGVEAFF. This chain connects TRBV4-2 to TRBJ1-1; 8 bases align to TRBD1. Germline trimming cut 3 bases from V and 7 bases from J; bases unmatched to any gene: 7. Germline V gives CDR1 LGHNA, CDR2 YNFKEQ. The CDR3 is 14 amino acids.

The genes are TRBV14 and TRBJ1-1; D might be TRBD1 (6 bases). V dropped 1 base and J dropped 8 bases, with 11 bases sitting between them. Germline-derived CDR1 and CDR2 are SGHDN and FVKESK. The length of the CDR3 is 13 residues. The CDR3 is CASSQGATGEAFF. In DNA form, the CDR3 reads TGTGCCAGCAGCCAAGGAGCCACAGGGGAAGCTTTCTTT.

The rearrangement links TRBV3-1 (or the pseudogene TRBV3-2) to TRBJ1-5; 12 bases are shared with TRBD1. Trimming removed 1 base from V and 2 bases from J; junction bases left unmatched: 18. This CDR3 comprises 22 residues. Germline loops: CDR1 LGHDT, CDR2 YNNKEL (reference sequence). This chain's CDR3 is CASSQVSDPVGTGGSGNQPQHF. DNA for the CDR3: TGTGCCAGCAGCCAAGTCTCAGACCCGGTGGGGACAGGGGGCTCGGGCAATCAGCCCCAGCATTTT.

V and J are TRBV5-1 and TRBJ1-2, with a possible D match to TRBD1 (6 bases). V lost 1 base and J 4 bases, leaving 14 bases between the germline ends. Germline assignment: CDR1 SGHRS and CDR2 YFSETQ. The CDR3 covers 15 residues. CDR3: CASSLYDRIGYGYTF. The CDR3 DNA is TGCGCCAGCAGCTTGTATGACAGGATCGGCTATGGCTACACCTTC.

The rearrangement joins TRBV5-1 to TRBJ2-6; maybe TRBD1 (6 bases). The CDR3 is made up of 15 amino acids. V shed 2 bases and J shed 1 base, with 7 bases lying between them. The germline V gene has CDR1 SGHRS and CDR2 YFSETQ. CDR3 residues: CASSLQGSGANVLTF. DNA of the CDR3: TGCGCCAGCAGCTTACAGGGATCTGGGGCCAACGTCCTGACTTTC.

CDR3 nucleotides: TGTGCCAGCAGCTTAGAAGGGACAGCGGAGGATGAGCAGTTCTTC. Translation: CASSLEGTAEDEQFF. V is TRBV7-7 and J is TRBJ2-1; TRBD1 agrees at 7 bases. Trimming cost V 1 base and J 8 bases; bases outside gene matches: 8. Germline values: CDR1 SSHAT, CDR2 FNYEAQ (reference sequence). The CDR3 totals 15 residues.

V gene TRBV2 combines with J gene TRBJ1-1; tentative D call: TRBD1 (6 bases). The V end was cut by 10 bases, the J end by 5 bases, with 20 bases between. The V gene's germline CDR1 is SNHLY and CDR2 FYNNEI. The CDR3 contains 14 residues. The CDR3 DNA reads TGTGCCAACCCGGACGGGGGGGCCTCGACTGAAGCTTTCTTT. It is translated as CANPDGGASTEAFF.

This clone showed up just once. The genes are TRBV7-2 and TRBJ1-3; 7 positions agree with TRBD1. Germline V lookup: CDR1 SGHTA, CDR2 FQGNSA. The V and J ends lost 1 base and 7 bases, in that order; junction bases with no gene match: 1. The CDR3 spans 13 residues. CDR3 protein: CASSLEQGNTIYF. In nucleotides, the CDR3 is TGTGCCAGCAGCTTAGAACAGGGGAACACCATATATTTT.

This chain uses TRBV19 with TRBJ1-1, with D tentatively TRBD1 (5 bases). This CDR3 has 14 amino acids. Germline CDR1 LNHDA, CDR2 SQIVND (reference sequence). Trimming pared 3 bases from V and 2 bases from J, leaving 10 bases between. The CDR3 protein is CASSIPTDNTEAFF. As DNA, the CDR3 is TGTGCCAGTAGTATTCCGACAGACAACACTGAAGCTTTCTTT.

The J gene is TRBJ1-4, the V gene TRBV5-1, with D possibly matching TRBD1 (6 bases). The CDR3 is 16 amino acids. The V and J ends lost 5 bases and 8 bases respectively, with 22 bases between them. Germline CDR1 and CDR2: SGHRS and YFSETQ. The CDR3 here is CASREGPGALWEKLFF. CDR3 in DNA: TGCGCCAGCAGAGAGGGGCCAGGGGCGTTATGGGAAAAACTGTTTTTT.

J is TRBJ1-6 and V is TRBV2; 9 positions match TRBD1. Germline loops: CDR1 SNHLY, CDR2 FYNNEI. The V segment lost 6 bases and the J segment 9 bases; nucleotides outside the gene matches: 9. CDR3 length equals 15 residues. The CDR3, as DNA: TGTGCCAGCAGCCCTGGGGGACAGGGTAGTTCACCCCTCCACTTT. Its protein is CASSPGGQGSSPLHF.